This TCR beta chain was profiled in a study of patients and donors after allogeneic stem cell transplantation. From the RT-PCR reads, TCRdb called clonotypes with MiXCR, one entry per CDR3 protein. Here the sample spans 900,000 to 1,000,000 distinct CDR3 sequences, about 20% being singletons. There are a few counts of this clonotype. Trimming removed 0 bases at V and 4 bases at J, with 12 bases between. The CDR3 covers 16 residues. The germline V gene encodes CDR1 LGHNA and CDR2 YSLEER. The V and J genes are TRBV4-3 and TRBJ2-2, with TRBD2 as a possible D gene (7 bases). Sequenced material: blood, either unsorted or a sorted T cell fraction (not recorded which). The receptor was isolated from a human donor who was either an allogeneic HSCT recipient or a stem cell or donor lymphocyte infusion donor (not recorded which). It is not recorded whose cells these are; they may come from a transplant donor. The CDR3 is CASSQEGGGITGELFF. CDR3 coding DNA: TGCGCCAGCAGCCAAGAGGGAGGGGGGATCACCGGGGAGCTGTTTTTT.